The entry below gives a single T cell receptor beta chain sequence along with its context. Original methodology: Amplifying reference gene primers gave estimates of nucleated cell counts. The repertoire was sequenced with immunoSEQ multiplex PCR; TCRdb's copy has only in-frame clones and lacks some. For V, J and clone size, that table is used; D and trimming come from the DNA. The sample includes roughly 500,000 clones, less than 90% of them seen just once. The record originates from a study of blood T cell repertoires in COVID-19. The participants were between about 18 and 89 years old and came from roughly 24 US areas. Cohort 3 donors were reported recovered after two negative PCRs, clearance, or symptom resolution. The specimen was PBMCs or T cells enriched from blood (not recorded which). The TCR was taken from a woman in her fifties or sixties who had recovered from COVID-19.

CDR3 region: CAISLATGQGVGYTF. Here the CDR3 DNA reads TGTGCCATCAGCCTTGCCACGGGACAGGGGGTTGGCTACACCTTC. This chain uses TRBV10-3 with TRBJ1-2; 11 bases agree with TRBD1. This CDR3 comprises 15 residues. Germline V gene lookup returns CDR1 ENHRY and CDR2 SYGVKD. V lost 6 bases, J lost 7 bases, and 10 bases stayed unmatched.